Following are 20 T cell receptor beta chains from one sample sequenced in a study of blood T cell repertoires in COVID-19. Clones were sequenced by immunoSEQ multiplex PCR, and TCRdb holds only the in-frame ones, with some missing. The repertoire has roughly 500,000 clones, roughly 90% of them found once; the top ten carry 1.5% to 2%. Sequences were obtained from PBMCs or T cells enriched from blood (not recorded which). These receptor sequences come from a woman in her thirties or forties who had recovered from COVID-19.

The chain uses TRBV5-4 and TRBJ2-4; no clear D gene. Trimming stripped 3 bases from V and 0 bases from J, with 10 bases between. The CDR3 covers 15 residues. Germline CDR1 and CDR2: SGHNT and YYREEE (reference sequence). CDR3 protein: CASSSDLLAKNIQYF. DNA for the CDR3: TGTGCCAGCAGCTCCGATCTACTAGCCAAAAACATTCAGTACTTC.

The V and J genes are TRBV11-2 and TRBJ1-2; TRBD1 matches 9 bases. Germline-derived CDR1 and CDR2 are SGHAT and FQNNGV. CDR3 length: 13 amino acids. V dropped 4 bases and J dropped 5; count of bases not matched to a gene: 2. Here the CDR3 DNA reads TGTGCCAGCAGCTCTGGACAGGGGTATGGCTACACCTTC. It specifies CASSSGQGYGYTF.

The CDR3: CASSDRRGAYGYTF. The CDR3, as DNA: TGCGCCAGCAGCGATCGCAGGGGCGCCTATGGCTACACCTTC. The chain carries TRBV4-3 and TRBJ1-2, with D possibly being TRBD1 (6 bases). Germline V gene data show CDR1 as LGHNA and CDR2 as YSLEER. There are 14 residues in the CDR3. The V and J ends lost 5 bases and 4 bases respectively, with 14 bases between them.

V usage is TRBV7-2 and J usage is TRBJ2-5; 12 nucleotides match TRBD2. Germline lookup yields CDR1 SGHTA and CDR2 FQGNSA. With V trimmed by 4 bases and J by 4 bases, 4 bases remained unmatched. The CDR3 is 15 residues long. The CDR3 here is CASSSLAGGGETQYF. The CDR3 DNA reads TGTGCCAGCAGCTCCCTAGCGGGAGGGGGAGAGACCCAGTACTTC.

The chain is built from TRBV19 and TRBJ2-1; 11 bases are shared with TRBD2. Germline assignment: CDR1 LNHDA and CDR2 SQIVND (reference sequence). The CDR3 extends over 14 amino acids. Trimming removed 6 bases from V and 8 bases from J; junction bases left unmatched: 6. The CDR3 is CASSETSGMDEQFF. In nucleotides, the CDR3 is TGTGCCAGTAGCGAGACTAGCGGGATGGATGAGCAGTTCTTC.

The sample holds a few counts of this clone. The chain is built from TRBV6-2 or TRBV6-3 and TRBJ1-1, with a weak D call TRBD1 (6 bases). The CDR3 loop spans 13 amino acids. Germline values: CDR1 MNHEY, CDR2 SVGEGT. V was cut by 5 bases and J by 2 bases, with 9 bases left in between. The CDR3 DNA sequence: TGTGCCAGCAGTCTGGACAGTAACACTGAAGCTTTCTTT. This sequence encodes CASSLDSNTEAFF.

This rearrangement joins TRBV12-3 or TRBV12-4 to TRBJ1-2, with a possible D match to TRBD1 (6 bases). Between the trimmed V and J ends, which lost 8 bases and 8 bases, there was a span of 12 bases. The CDR3 covers 11 residues. CDR3 bases: TGTGCCAGCGCTAGGGGGACCGGCTACACCTTC. As protein: CASARGTGYTF.

CDR3 protein: CAWRRDSYNEQFF. Written as DNA, the CDR3 is TGTGCCTGGAGGAGGGACTCCTACAATGAGCAGTTCTTC. V is TRBV30 and J is TRBJ2-1, with D tentatively TRBD2 (5 bases). V lost 3 bases to trimming and J lost 0 bases, with 6 bases between them. The CDR3 has 13 amino acids. Germline V gene sequence: CDR1 GTSNPN, CDR2 SVGIG (reference sequence).

The chain has TRBV10-3 and TRBJ2-2; 9 positions agree with TRBD1. With V trimmed by 4 bases and J by 1 base, 4 bases remained unmatched. Germline-derived CDR1 and CDR2 are ENHRY and SYGVKD. The CDR3 is 16 amino acids. CDR3 nucleotide sequence: TGTGCCATCAGTGTTCGGGGACAGGGGAACACCGGGGAGCTGTTTTTT. Amino acids: CAISVRGQGNTGELFF.

The rearrangement joins TRBV24-1 to TRBJ2-2, with a tentative D call TRBD1 (6 bases). V shed 0 bases and J shed 8 bases, with 6 bases lying between them. The germline V gene encodes CDR1 KGHDR and CDR2 SFDVKD. This CDR3 contains 13 residues. This CDR3 reads CATSDLGTGELFF. The CDR3 nucleotides read TGTGCCACCAGTGATTTGGGGACAGGGGAGCTGTTTTTT.

The CDR3 bases are TGTGCCAGCAGTCCTGACAGATATGGCTACACCTTC. Amino acids: CASSPDRYGYTF. The chain couples TRBV12-3 or TRBV12-4 to TRBJ1-2; D possibly corresponds to TRBD1 (5 bases). V dropped 5 bases and J dropped 5 bases, with 9 bases sitting between them. This CDR3 has 12 amino acids.

The V gene is TRBV13, the J gene TRBJ1-5, with D perhaps matching TRBD1 (6 bases). This CDR3 spans 14 amino acids. The germline V gene has CDR1 PRHDT and CDR2 FYEKMQ (reference sequence). V was shortened by 5 bases and J by 3 bases, with 11 bases between the two germline ends. CDR3 sequence: CASSRGQNNQPQHF. The CDR3, as DNA: TGTGCCAGCAGCCGAGGACAGAACAATCAGCCCCAGCATTTT.

J is TRBJ1-3 and V is TRBV27, with D maybe TRBD1 (6 bases). V was clipped by 8 bases and J by 1 base, with 18 bases between them. The CDR3 is made up of 16 amino acids. The germline CDR1 and CDR2 sequences are MNHEY and SMNVEV (reference sequence). Written as DNA, the CDR3 is TGTGCCAGCGGAAAGACAGGCCAAGGATCTGGAAACACCATATATTTT. Encoded protein: CASGKTGQGSGNTIYF.

This clone was observed once. This chain connects TRBV27 to TRBJ2-2; 7 nucleotides align to TRBD1. V lost 5 bases, J lost 7 bases, and 10 bases stayed unmatched. The V gene's germline CDR1 is MNHEY and CDR2 SMNVEV (reference sequence). CDR3 size: 15 residues. In DNA, the CDR3 is TGTGCCAGCAGTATCACCAGGGGGTGGGACGGGGAGCTGTTTTTT. Amino acids: CASSITRGWDGELFF.

The chain links TRBV19 to TRBJ2-1, with TRBD2 matching over 13 bases. CDR3 size: 13 residues. CDR1 and CDR2 (germline): LNHDA, SQIVND (reference sequence). V dropped 10 bases and J dropped 7; count of bases not matched to a gene: 4. The CDR3: CAISTSGGNEQFF. CDR3 DNA: TGTGCCATCTCGACTAGCGGGGGGAATGAGCAGTTCTTC. Full variable domain (outside the CDR3, taken from reference TRBV19 and TRBJ2-1): DGGITQSPKYLFRKEGQNVTLSCEQNLNHDAMYWYRQDPGQGLRLIYYSQIVNDFQKGDIAEGYSVSREKKESFPLTVTSAQKNPTAFYLCAISTSGGNEQFFGPGTRLTVL.

V and J are TRBV27 and TRBJ1-5; D unclear. The CDR3 runs to 15 residues. V lost 2 bases and J lost 1, with 9 bases in between. CDR1 is MNHEY and CDR2 is SMNVEV in the germline V gene (reference sequence). CDR3 DNA sequence: TGTGCCAGCAGTTTACTACCTTGGAGCAATCAGCCCCAGCATTTT. It encodes CASSLLPWSNQPQHF.

The chain combines TRBV5-6 with TRBJ1-4; D gene uncertain. Trimming shortened V by 2 bases and J by 8 bases, and 13 bases separated the two germline ends. Germline V lookup: CDR1 SGHDT, CDR2 YYEEEE. This CDR3 contains 14 residues. CDR3 in amino acids: CASSFTSLQEKLFF. The CDR3 bases are TGTGCCAGCAGCTTTACTAGTTTACAGGAAAAACTGTTTTTT.

This chain links TRBV4-2 with TRBJ2-1; 11 nucleotides agree with TRBD2. Germline CDR1 is LGHNA and CDR2 is YNFKEQ. The junction had 12 bases not matched to a gene; V was cut back by 1 base and J by 7 bases. This CDR3 region has 18 residues. The CDR3 coding sequence is TGTGCCAGCAGCCAAGGGGTCCGGGGGACTAGCGGATCAAATGAGCAGTTCTTC. Protein: CASSQGVRGTSGSNEQFF.

The chain is built from TRBV4-3 and TRBJ2-3, with TRBD1 matching 11 bases. The length of the CDR3 is 17 residues. V was pared by 4 bases and J by 4 bases, with 10 bases of the junction left unmatched. The germline V gene encodes CDR1 LGHNA and CDR2 YSLEER. The CDR3 protein is CASSPQGQGAESDTQYF. The CDR3 DNA follows: TGCGCCAGCAGCCCCCAAGGACAGGGGGCAGAATCAGATACGCAGTATTTT.

The chain couples TRBV2 to TRBJ1-1; tentatively, D is TRBD1 (5 bases). In germline, CDR1 is SNHLY, CDR2 FYNNEI. The CDR3 runs 12 residues. The CDR3 region is CGKRQLNTEAFF. The CDR3 DNA sequence: TGTGGGAAGCGACAGCTGAACACTGAAGCTTTCTTT.